Sequencing of this T cell receptor (beta chain) was carried out in a study of T cell responses to AZD1222 COVID-19 vaccine. From germline, CDR1 is GTSNPN and CDR2 SVGIG (reference sequence). This CDR3 comprises 14 residues. V was pared by 2 bases and J by 5 bases, with 7 bases of the junction left unmatched. Method: immunoSEQ multiplex PCR; TCRdb's copy keeps in-frame clones and lacks some. This sample has approximately 120,000 clones, with just under 90% found just once. This chain joins TRBV30 and TRBJ1-1; TRBD1 agrees at 8 bases. The input for sequencing was peripheral blood, taken on day 0 of AZD1222 vaccination. The receptor's source is an adult in good health. This CDR3 is CAWSPTGGWTEAFF. In nucleotides, the CDR3 is TGTGCCTGGAGTCCTACAGGGGGGTGGACTGAAGCTTTCTTT.